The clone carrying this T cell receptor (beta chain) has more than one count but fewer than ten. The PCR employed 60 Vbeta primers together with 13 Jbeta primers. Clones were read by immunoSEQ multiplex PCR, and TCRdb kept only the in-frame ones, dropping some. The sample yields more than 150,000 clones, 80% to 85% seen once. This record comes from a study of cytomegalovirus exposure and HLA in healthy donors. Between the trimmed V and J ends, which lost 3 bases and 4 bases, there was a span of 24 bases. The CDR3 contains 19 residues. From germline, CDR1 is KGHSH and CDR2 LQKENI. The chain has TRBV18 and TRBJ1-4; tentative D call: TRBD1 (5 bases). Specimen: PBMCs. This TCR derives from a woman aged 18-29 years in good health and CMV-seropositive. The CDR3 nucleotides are TGTGCCAGCTCACCTTTCGGGTCGTGGGGCCCGGTAGGTAATGAAAAACTGTTTTTT. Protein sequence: CASSPFGSWGPVGNEKLFF. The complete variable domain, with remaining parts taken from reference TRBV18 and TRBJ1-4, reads NAGVMQNPRHLVRRRGQEARLRCSPMKGHSHVYWYRQLPEEGLKFMVYLQKENIIDESGMPKERFSAEFPKEGPSILRIQQVVRGDSAAYFCASSPFGSWGPVGNEKLFFGSGTQLSVL.